The T cell receptor (beta chain) described here comes from a study of a mutant IDH1 vaccine in newly diagnosed glioma. Study-wide background: Vaccination followed radiotherapy alone by 4-6 weeks, or accompanied temozolomide cycles. Beforehand, treatment had been radiotherapy, temozolomide, or both; the majority received both.

Findings and caveats of the study: Pseudoprogression appears to have had no connection to changes in top peripheral T cell clonotypes.

The V and J ends lost 3 bases and 4 bases respectively, with 10 bases between them. Germline CDR1 is GTSNPN and CDR2 is SVGIG (reference sequence). The CDR3 totals 13 residues. Time point meaning: week 23, last vaccination. Alongside topical imiquimod, each dose of vaccine comprised 300 ug of mutant IDH1 20-mer peptide. Patients carried new grade 3 or 4 IDH1-mutant astrocytomas lacking nuclear ATRX. Sequencing used immunoSEQ multiplex PCR; TCRdb keeps in-frame clones, though not all of them. The data contain 40,000 to 50,000 clones, under 80% of them singletons. On this clone: Antigen specificity is unknown.

This receptor was taken from a man aged 45-60 years with glioma. The chain couples TRBV30 to TRBJ1-5; D unclear. The input for sequencing was PBMCs, taken from a glioma patient whose treatment included an IDH1 peptide vaccine. The CDR3 coding sequence is TGTGCCTGGAGAGGTGACTTAAATCAGCCCCAGCATTTT. Its protein is CAWRGDLNQPQHF.